This TCR beta chain was identified during a study of blood T cell repertoires in COVID-19. The method was immunoSEQ multiplex PCR; TCRdb's version includes in-frame clones alone and lacks a portion of them. The top ten clones hold 1.7% of a sample with about 290,000 clones, about nine tenths of them seen once. V was trimmed by 6 bases and J by 5 bases, leaving 13 bases between them. From germline, CDR1 is MNHNY and CDR2 SVGAGI (reference sequence). CDR3 length: 13 amino acids. Only one count was recorded for this clone. The sample was PBMCs or T cells enriched from blood (not recorded which). V usage is TRBV6-6 and J usage is TRBJ2-5; possible D gene TRBD2, 5 bases. The TCR comes from a woman aged 35 to 49 who had recovered from COVID-19. DNA for the CDR3: TGTGCCAGCAGACTACCGCCGGGGGAGACCCAGTACTTC. Protein sequence: CASRLPPGETQYF.